This section outlines one TCR beta chain sequence together with its context. Its antigen is not identified. Here immunoSEQ multiplex PCR was the method, and the copy in TCRdb shows in-frame clones only, minus some. The repertoire holds around 2,000 clones, with under 30% as singletons. The data stem from a study of T cells in localized non-small cell lung cancer. Study observations and caveats: For the top 100 tumor clones, a median around 61 also appeared in adjacent lung. Increased T cell density in blood showed an association with longer overall survival. Among the tissues sampled, uninvolved adjacent lung had the highest T cell clonality, above tumor.

Adjacent lung samples, free of atypia, were obtained at least 2 cm from the tumor margin. The V gene end was trimmed by 3 bases and the J gene end by 5 bases; junction bases not matched to a gene: 8. CDR3 length: 15 residues. CDR1 is SGHNT, CDR2 YENEEA, per germline. The receptor was isolated from a woman aged 40 to 75 with stage II lung adenocarcinoma. This sample comprised normal lung tissue next to the tumor, obtained before any cancer treatment. This sequence joins TRBV11-3 and TRBJ2-3; TRBD2 aligns across 7 bases. As DNA, the CDR3 is TGTGCCAGCAGCTTGGATGGACTAGTGCAAGATACGCAGTATTTT. It is translated as CASSLDGLVQDTQYF.